The 7 T cell receptor beta chains reported below all come from one sample, sequenced in a study of regulatory T cells in long-lasting Graves disease. Sequencing libraries for TCR beta were prepared with iRepertoire HTBI primers and Arm-PCR of CDR3 regions. One entry per CDR3 protein results from TCRdb running MiXCR on the multiplex PCR reads. The data contain around 450,000 distinct CDR3 sequences, about a sixth of them seen just once; the ten biggest clones take up over 9%. Regarding time point: newly diagnosed GD, antithyroid drugs for less than 3 months. The authors made the TCR library using RNA they extracted from PBMCs. The sample was also linked to a second study, of T cells in Graves' hyperthyroidism and ophthalmopathy.

The sample here was peripheral blood mononuclear cells (PBMCs), taken at new diagnosis, from a patient treated with antithyroid drugs. All receptors come from a man aged 40-55 years with Graves disease.

The chain employs TRBV20-1 and TRBJ2-5, with TRBD1 identical over 7 bases. The CDR3 loop spans 14 amino acids. Looked up from germline, CDR1 is DFQATT and CDR2 is SNEGSKA (reference sequence). After removal of 1 base from V and 2 bases from J, the junction contained 4 bases not matched to a gene. CDR3 coding DNA: TGCAGTGCTAGAGGATTGGGACAGCAAGAGACCCAGTACTTC. It translates to CSARGLGQQETQYF.

On this clonotype: A much bigger clone sits one base away, suggesting this may be a read error. This chain connects TRBV7-9 to TRBJ2-7; the D gene is possibly TRBD1 (6 bases). There are 13 residues in the CDR3. Per germline, CDR1 SEHNR and CDR2 FQNEAQ (reference sequence). Trimming removed 7 bases from V and 2 bases from J, with 12 bases in between. CDR3 sequence reads: CASTRDTTYEQYF. The DNA of the CDR3 is TGTGCCAGCACCCGGGACACCACCTACGAGCAGTACTTC.

Ten or more counts support this clonotype. V gene TRBV7-9 combines with J gene TRBJ2-1, with no clear D. In germline, CDR1 is SEHNR, CDR2 FQNEAQ (reference sequence). The CDR3 spans 12 residues. V lost 1 base and J lost 12, with 10 bases in between. CDR3 bases: TGTGCCAGCAGCTTAGGTGCTCTGGTGCAGTTCTTC. It specifies CASSLGALVQFF.

About this clonotype: This is likely an artifact of a read error, given a far larger clone one base away. This chain connects TRBV2 to TRBJ2-3, with TRBD1 as a possible D gene (5 bases). CDR3 length: 17 residues. The germline V and J ends were trimmed by 6 bases and 6 bases, with 25 bases remaining between them. CDR1 is SNHLY, CDR2 FYNNEI, per germline. The CDR3 loop reads CASRTAPQGLSTDTQYF. The DNA of the CDR3 is TGTGCCAGCAGGACCGCCCCTCAGGGTCTGAGTACGGATACGCAGTATTTT.

This clonotype showed up many times. The J gene is TRBJ2-3, the V gene TRBV29-1; tentative D call: TRBD2 (5 bases). The germline CDR1 and CDR2 sequences are SQVTM and ANQGSEA. This CDR3 is built from 15 residues. V shed 6 bases and J shed 4 bases, with 20 bases lying between them. The CDR3 DNA follows: TGCAGCGTCGGGGTAGGCTTGCACTTGTCAGATACGCAGTATTTT. Protein product: CSVGVGLHLSDTQYF.

This clonotype has a count of ten or more. CDR3 nucleotide sequence: TGTGCCAGCAGTTTCCAGCGGGACCTTAACACCGGGGAGCTGTTTTTT. Protein sequence: CASSFQRDLNTGELFF. The chain combines TRBV27 with TRBJ2-2; 7 positions agree with TRBD2. V dropped 3 bases and J dropped 2; count of bases not matched to a gene: 6. Germline V gene sequence: CDR1 MNHEY, CDR2 SMNVEV (reference sequence). The CDR3 has 16 amino acids.

This clonotype was counted ten times or more. The genes are TRBV3-1 and TRBJ2-2; D gene uncertain. With 4 bases removed from V and 7 bases from J, the gap between germline ends came to 13 bases. CDR1 and CDR2 (germline): LGHDT, YNNKEL (reference sequence). The CDR3 runs to 14 residues. CDR3 loop: CASSLEGFGGELFF. Here the CDR3 DNA reads TGTGCCAGCAGCCTGGAAGGCTTTGGCGGGGAGCTGTTTTTT.